This T cell receptor beta chain comes out of a study of tumor and adjacent non-tumor tissue in lung cancer. Overall study: There were around eleven adenocarcinoma, a couple of squamous cell carcinoma and 1 small cell lung cancer cases.

The template was RNA from unsorted bulk tissue. General study findings and limits: Compared with tumor, normal lung showed significantly lower TCR diversity.

Points on this clonotype: The antigen is unknown. An end of the junction differs from the germline gene, which may be a read error.

A modified ARM-PCR protocol with three rounds of nested PCR amplified TCRbeta. TCRdb ran MiXCR on the multiplex PCR reads and lists one entry per CDR3 protein. This table holds approximately 86,000 distinct CDR3 sequences, approximately 72% found once. The germline gives CDR1 SGHNT, CDR2 YYREEE (reference sequence). This CDR3 contains 14 residues. The V call is TRBV5-4, the J call TRBJ1-5; possibly TRBD1 for D (6 bases). The specimen sequenced was lung tumor tissue. This sequence was found in a middle-aged woman with non-small cell lung cancer. The CDR3 bases are TGTGCCAGCAACTCAGGAGGGGGGGCCCAGCGCCAGCACTTT. Its protein is CASNSGGGAQRQHF.